The 7 T cell receptor beta chains below all came from one sample that was sequenced in a study of T cell repertoires in cytomegalovirus infection. TCRdb fed the reads into MiXCR, producing one record per CDR3 protein. This sample yields 450,000 to 550,000 distinct CDR3 sequences, of which more than 15% are seen a single time; more than 20% belongs to the top ten. Sequencing was done on a sample of CD8+ T cells from PBMCs. The origin of the receptors is a human donor in good health (CMV status not recorded). Some clones in this sample may be carry-over from other donors' samples.

This clonotype was observed a handful of times. The rearrangement links TRBV9 to TRBJ1-4, with D maybe TRBD1 (6 bases). The V end lost 4 bases, the J end lost 8 bases, and 15 bases lay between the germline ends. CDR3 size: 14 residues. The germline V gene encodes CDR1 SGDLS and CDR2 YYNGEE. Written as DNA, the CDR3 is TGTGCCAGCAGCCCTGAGGCAGGGGACGAAAAACTGTTTTTT. The encoded protein is CASSPEAGDEKLFF.

As regards this clonotype: The CDR3 carries no conserved terminal phenylalanine or tryptophan, so it likely arises from a read error. This chain links TRBV14 with TRBJ2-7; 9 nucleotides match TRBD2. This CDR3 comprises 15 residues. Germline trimming cut 1 base from V and 4 bases from J; bases unmatched to any gene: 5. Germline V gene lookup returns CDR1 SGHDN and CDR2 FVKESK. The CDR3: CASSQGLAEQYEQYL. The CDR3, as DNA: TGTGCCAGCAGCCAAGGACTAGCGGAACAGTACGAGCAGTACTTA.

This clonotype was counted ten times or more. The chain joins TRBV28 to TRBJ2-1, with D possibly matching TRBD2 (5 bases). There are 13 residues in the CDR3. The ends were cut back, 7 bases at V and 7 bases at J, with 14 bases in the middle. Germline V gene lookup returns CDR1 MDHEN and CDR2 SYDVKM. This chain's CDR3 is CASILRGGNEQFF. The CDR3 nucleotides are TGTGCCAGCATCCTCCGGGGTGGAAATGAGCAGTTCTTC.

In its sample, this clonotype was seen a few times. This chain uses TRBV28 with TRBJ2-7, with D tentatively TRBD1 (5 bases). This CDR3 contains 15 residues. V lost 1 base, J lost 6 bases, and 16 bases lay in between. Per germline, CDR1 MDHEN and CDR2 SYDVKM. Here the CDR3 reads CASSLLAGSSREQYF. CDR3 nucleotides: TGTGCCAGCAGTTTATTGGCAGGGTCTAGTCGCGAGCAGTACTTC.

This clonotype was recorded at least ten times. The rearrangement uses TRBV6-5 and TRBJ1-6; TRBD1 aligns across 7 bases. V lost 3 bases, J lost 4 bases, and 9 bases stayed unmatched. Germline loops: CDR1 MNHEY, CDR2 SVGAGI. CDR3 size: 17 residues. The CDR3 DNA reads TGTGCCAGCAGTTATTTCCGGGACAGCGAGTATAATTCACCCCTCCACTTT. As protein: CASSYFRDSEYNSPLHF.

The chain uses TRBV7-8 and TRBJ2-5; D is possibly TRBD2 (5 bases). Trimming removed 2 bases from V and 0 bases from J, with 22 bases in between. The CDR3 runs to 19 residues. Per germline, CDR1 SGHVS and CDR2 FQNEAQ. CDR3 in DNA: TGTGCCAGCAGCTTAAGGCGAGTAGCGCCTGAACCGTACCAAGAGACCCAGTACTTC. Its protein is CASSLRRVAPEPYQETQYF.

The chain joins TRBV19 to TRBJ1-2; D gene unclear. V was trimmed by 5 bases and J by 6 bases, leaving 16 bases between them. Germline lookup yields CDR1 LNHDA and CDR2 SQIVND (reference sequence). The CDR3 extends over 14 amino acids. Here the CDR3 reads CASSEGYTLHGYTF. The CDR3 DNA follows: TGTGCCAGTAGTGAGGGATATACATTACATGGCTACACCTTC. Combining the CDR3 with reference TRBV19 and TRBJ1-2 gives the whole variable domain DGGITQSPKYLFRKEGQNVTLSCEQNLNHDAMYWYRQDPGQGLRLIYYSQIVNDFQKGDIAEGYSVSREKKESFPLTVTSAQKNPTAFYLCASSEGYTLHGYTFGSGTRLTVV.